The 19 T cell receptor beta chains below all came from one sample that was sequenced in a study of blood T cell repertoires in COVID-19. Sequenced by immunoSEQ multiplex PCR; TCRdb stores in-frame clones only, minus some. Found here are around 68,000 clones, 65% to 80% of them singletons; the top ten hold approximately 10%. Input material: peripheral blood. These receptors were collected from a woman aged 50 to 65 with acute or convalescent COVID-19.

This chain links TRBV2 with TRBJ1-1, with D uncertain. The germline V gene has CDR1 SNHLY and CDR2 FYNNEI. The CDR3 runs to 13 residues. V dropped 8 bases and J dropped 4 bases, with 14 bases sitting between them. Here the CDR3 reads CASQRGWGTEAFF. For the CDR3, the DNA is TGTGCCAGCCAACGAGGGTGGGGCACTGAAGCTTTCTTT.

CDR3 region: CASTWSGQLNSPLHF. For the CDR3, the DNA is TGTGCCAGCACTTGGTCCGGACAACTAAATTCACCCCTCCACTTT. The V gene is TRBV28, the J gene TRBJ1-6, with D perhaps matching TRBD1 (5 bases). V was trimmed by 7 bases and J by 7 bases, leaving 17 bases between them. Germline V lookup: CDR1 MDHEN, CDR2 SYDVKM. The CDR3 runs to 15 residues.

This chain connects TRBV29-1 to TRBJ1-1, with D possibly being TRBD1 (6 bases). CDR3 size: 12 residues. The germline V gene has CDR1 SQVTM and CDR2 ANQGSEA. Trimming removed 7 bases at V and 1 base at J, with 10 bases between. In nucleotides, the CDR3 is TGCAGCGCTGGACAGTCGAACACTGAAGCTTTCTTT. This gives the protein CSAGQSNTEAFF.

The J gene is TRBJ1-1, the V gene TRBV6-5, with 8 bases matching TRBD1. The CDR3 has 14 amino acids. V was pared by 6 bases and J by 4 bases, with 7 bases of the junction left unmatched. CDR1 is MNHEY, CDR2 SVGAGI, per germline. CDR3 sequence reads: CASRTGQAATEAFF. The CDR3 DNA reads TGTGCCAGCAGGACGGGACAGGCGGCCACTGAAGCTTTCTTT.

The genes are TRBV5-1 and TRBJ2-1, with D tentatively TRBD2 (5 bases). The germline V gene encodes CDR1 SGHRS and CDR2 YFSETQ. The germline V and J ends were trimmed by 0 bases and 7 bases, with 5 bases remaining between them. The CDR3 loop spans 12 amino acids. The CDR3 sequence is CASSLAGNEQFF. The DNA of the CDR3 is TGCGCCAGCAGCTTGGCGGGGAATGAGCAGTTCTTC.

This clone has only a few counts. The V call is TRBV4-3, the J call TRBJ2-7, with D perhaps TRBD2 (7 bases). Germline loops: CDR1 LGHNA, CDR2 YSLEER. Trimming removed 1 base at V and 4 bases at J, with 17 bases between. The CDR3 has 16 amino acids. This chain's CDR3 is CASSQGQGGREYEQYF. In DNA, the CDR3 is TGCGCCAGCAGCCAAGGACAAGGGGGGAGGGAGTACGAGCAGTACTTC.

V gene TRBV6-5 combines with J gene TRBJ1-4; the D is unclear. Between the trimmed V and J ends, which lost 8 bases and 4 bases, there was a span of 14 bases. Germline assignment: CDR1 MNHEY and CDR2 SVGAGI. The CDR3 spans 14 residues. The CDR3, as DNA: TGTGCCAGCGCTAGCATGTGGGGTAATGAAAAACTGTTTTTT. It is translated as CASASMWGNEKLFF.

This sequence joins TRBV5-1 and TRBJ1-1, with 7 positions matching TRBD1. The CDR3 extends over 14 amino acids. Germline loops: CDR1 SGHRS, CDR2 YFSETQ. V was clipped by 3 bases and J by 6 bases; unmatched bases: 8. The CDR3 coding sequence is TGCGCCAGCAGCTCCACAGGGGTAGAAGCTGAAGCTTTCTTT. As protein: CASSSTGVEAEAFF.

This clone was found a few times. The CDR3 loop is CASSYPEAQSPLHF. Written as DNA, the CDR3 is TGTGCCAGCAGTTACCCTGAGGCACAATCACCCCTCCACTTT. The chain recombines TRBV6-6 with TRBJ1-6; D is unresolved. CDR3 length: 14 residues. Trimming stripped 2 bases from V and 10 bases from J, with 12 bases between. Germline V lookup: CDR1 MNHNY, CDR2 SVGAGI (reference sequence).

The chain couples TRBV24-1 to TRBJ2-3, with 7 bases identical to TRBD1. CDR1 and CDR2 (germline): KGHDR, SFDVKD. CDR3 length: 14 residues. V lost 5 bases to trimming and J lost 3 bases; unmatched junction nucleotides: 4. CDR3 in amino acids: CATSGDRETDTQYF. DNA of the CDR3: TGTGCCACCAGTGGAGACAGGGAAACAGATACGCAGTATTTT.

This clone occurred a few times. The J gene is TRBJ2-7, the V gene TRBV6-5, with 7 bases that match TRBD1. The CDR3 has 14 residues. Germline values: CDR1 MNHEY, CDR2 SVGAGI. V dropped 6 bases and J dropped 0; count of bases not matched to a gene: 5. This CDR3 reads CASRADRVSYEQYF. CDR3 coding DNA: TGTGCCAGCAGAGCCGACAGGGTCTCCTACGAGCAGTACTTC.

The chain has TRBV5-1 and TRBJ2-5, with 8 bases aligning to TRBD1. Germline V gene lookup returns CDR1 SGHRS and CDR2 YFSETQ. Losses at the gene ends were 1 base for V and 3 bases for J; bases not matched to a gene: 14. This CDR3 has 18 residues. In DNA, the CDR3 is TGCGCCAGCAGCTTGACCAGGGGGCTATCTATGGGGGAAGAGACCCAGTACTTC. Translated: CASSLTRGLSMGEETQYF.

By share of the sample, this clone is medium-sized. Other DNA sequences in the same sample also yield this CDR3. V gene TRBV15 combines with J gene TRBJ2-2; 7 nucleotides line up with TRBD2. The V gene's germline CDR1 is LNHNV and CDR2 YYDKDF (reference sequence). The CDR3 spans 17 residues. V shed 0 bases, J shed 1 base, and the junction held 5 bases outside the gene matches. This CDR3 is CATSRDSSSGNTGELFF. CDR3 coding DNA: TGTGCCACCAGCAGAGATTCGTCTAGCGGGAACACCGGGGAGCTGTTTTTT.

This chain connects TRBV19 to TRBJ1-5, with D possibly matching TRBD1 (5 bases). The CDR3 covers 14 residues. Trimming removed 4 bases from V and 2 bases from J, with 9 bases in between. Germline CDR1 is LNHDA and CDR2 is SQIVND (reference sequence). CDR3 in DNA: TGTGCCAGTAGTACTCAGGGTGGCAATCAGCCCCAGCATTTT. Protein product: CASSTQGGNQPQHF.

This clone has just a few counts. The chain recombines TRBV3-1 (or the pseudogene TRBV3-2) with TRBJ1-5; 7 bases are a match to TRBD1. J was trimmed by 4 bases and V by 3 bases; bases with no gene match: 6. This CDR3 has 15 amino acids. Germline V gene sequence: CDR1 LGHDT, CDR2 YNNKEL (reference sequence). The CDR3 protein is CASSHAVDRNQPQHF. The CDR3 DNA reads TGTGCCAGCAGCCACGCAGTGGACAGGAATCAGCCCCAGCATTTT.

The chain is built from TRBV4-2 and TRBJ1-1; D unclear. The CDR3 contains 15 residues. CDR1 is LGHNA and CDR2 is YNFKEQ in the germline V gene. V was trimmed by 4 bases and J by 1 base, leaving 13 bases between them. The CDR3 loop is CASSRGSAENTEAFF. CDR3 coding DNA: TGTGCCAGCAGCCGCGGATCCGCGGAGAACACTGAAGCTTTCTTT.

Remarks on this clone: One junction end does not reproduce the germline sequence, and a read error may be involved. The V and J genes are TRBV9 and TRBJ2-5; weak D call: TRBD2 (6 bases). The CDR3 has 13 amino acids. Germline CDR1 reads SGDLS; CDR2 reads YYNGEE. DNA for the CDR3: TGTGCCAGCAGCGTAGGAGCTGACAGCCCGGGGGACTTC. Translation: CASSVGADSPGDF.

Note on this clone: Distinct nucleotide sequences in the sample also encode this CDR3. The chain has TRBV7-5 and TRBJ1-2. TRBV7-5 is a recognized pseudogene. This CDR3 has 16 amino acids. The CDR3 DNA reads as TGTGCCAGAAGCTTAGAGCGGTTTGAGACACATTATGGCTACACCTTC. Amino acids: CARSLERFETHYGYTF.

J is TRBJ2-7 and V is TRBV23-1; D is unresolved. TRBV23-1 is an open reading frame, and its role is uncertain. This CDR3 has 14 residues. Trimming took 11 bases from V and 3 from J, leaving 20 bases between them. CDR3 protein: CAGGFGRVGYEQYF. CDR3 coding DNA: TGCGCCGGCGGATTCGGCCGGGTCGGCTACGAGCAGTACTTC.